Shown below are 9 T cell receptor beta chains from a single sample sequenced in a study of T cell responses to AZD1222 COVID-19 vaccine. Here immunoSEQ multiplex PCR was the method, and the copy in TCRdb shows in-frame clones only, minus some. The sample gives about 140,000 clones, approximately 89% of which show up once; around 1.5% is in the top ten. The source material was peripheral blood, sampled 28 days after the second AZD1222 dose. These receptors were obtained from an adult who received the AZD1222 COVID-19 vaccine.

The chain joins TRBV24-1 to TRBJ1-5; D is ambiguous. Germline CDR1 and CDR2: KGHDR and SFDVKD. The CDR3 extends over 12 amino acids. The ends were cut back, 4 bases at V and 2 bases at J, with 2 bases in the middle. Here the CDR3 reads CATSEGNQPQHF. CDR3 bases: TGTGCCACCAGTGAGGGCAATCAGCCCCAGCATTTT.

The rearrangement links TRBV16 to TRBJ2-7; tentative D call: TRBD2 (5 bases). Germline V lookup: CDR1 KGHSY, CDR2 FQNENV. V was clipped by 4 bases and J by 3 bases, with 10 bases between them. CDR3 length: 13 amino acids. CDR3 protein: CASSPREGYEQYF. For the CDR3, the DNA is TGTGCCAGCAGCCCCCGTGAGGGCTACGAGCAGTACTTC.

The chain couples TRBV7-6 to TRBJ2-3; 13 nucleotides align to TRBD2. CDR1 and CDR2 from the germline V gene are SGHVS and FNYEAQ. The CDR3 sequence is 19 residues long. V was clipped by 4 bases and J by 0 bases; unmatched bases: 10. Written as DNA, the CDR3 is TGTGCCAGCAGCTCTCCAGAGGGACTAGCGGGGTTAAGCACAGATACGCAGTATTTT. This sequence encodes CASSSPEGLAGLSTDTQYF.

V and J are TRBV19 and TRBJ2-1; tentatively, D is TRBD1 (5 bases). The CDR3 consists of 15 residues. Trimming pared 1 base from V and 2 bases from J, leaving 9 bases between. Germline CDR1 is LNHDA and CDR2 is SQIVND (reference sequence). The CDR3: CASSIGQGPYNEQFF. CDR3 sequence (DNA): TGTGCCAGTAGTATAGGGCAGGGTCCCTACAATGAGCAGTTCTTC.

The J gene is TRBJ1-1, the V gene TRBV6-5; D possibly corresponds to TRBD1 (6 bases). The germline CDR1 and CDR2 sequences are MNHEY and SVGAGI. Trimming removed 4 bases at V and 1 base at J, with 10 bases between. This CDR3 contains 14 residues. DNA of the CDR3: TGTGCCAGCAGTTTAGACAGGCGGAACACTGAAGCTTTCTTT. Its protein is CASSLDRRNTEAFF.

The V and J genes are TRBV6-1 and TRBJ1-5; possible D gene TRBD1, 5 bases. CDR1 is MNHNS and CDR2 is SASEGT in the germline V gene. Trimming left V 0 bases short and J 7 bases short, with 10 bases between. CDR3 length: 14 residues. CDR3 protein: CASSEAGEAQPQHF. In DNA form, the CDR3 reads TGTGCCAGCAGTGAAGCAGGGGAGGCGCAGCCCCAGCATTTT.

The genes are TRBV7-9 and TRBJ1-1, with D hard to call. CDR3 length: 18 amino acids. The germline V gene has CDR1 SEHNR and CDR2 FQNEAQ (reference sequence). V shed 0 bases and J shed 0 bases, with 17 bases lying between them. Here the CDR3 DNA reads TGTGCCAGCAGCTTAGCGCGCGGAGGCCGATTGGTGAACACTGAAGCTTTCTTT. This sequence encodes CASSLARGGRLVNTEAFF.

V is TRBV4-3 and J is TRBJ2-7, with 11 positions matching TRBD2. Trimming cost V 3 bases and J 0 bases; bases outside gene matches: 4. Germline loops: CDR1 LGHNA, CDR2 YSLEER. The CDR3 runs to 16 residues. Here the CDR3 reads CASSHGLAGSSYEQYF. The CDR3 DNA reads as TGCGCCAGCAGCCACGGACTAGCGGGCAGCTCCTACGAGCAGTACTTC.

This clone was detected only a few times. The V gene is TRBV11-3, the J gene TRBJ2-7; no clear D gene. The CDR3 sequence is 12 residues long. Germline V lookup: CDR1 SGHNT, CDR2 YENEEA. Trimming shortened V by 3 bases and J by 7 bases, and 10 bases separated the two germline ends. The CDR3 nucleotides read TGTGCCAGCAGCTTGACTGAAGGGGAGCAGTACTTC. Translated: CASSLTEGEQYF. The full variable domain, its missing parts supplied by reference TRBV11-3 and TRBJ2-7, is EAGVVQSPRYKIIEKKQPVAFWCNPISGHNTLYWYLQNLGQGPELLIRYENEEAVDDSQLPKDRFSAERLKGVDSTLKIQPAELGDSAVYLCASSLTEGEQYFGPGTRLTVT.